Listed below are T cell receptor beta chains from one sample, sequenced in a study of read filtering for tumor transcriptome and immune sequencing. TCRdb independently ran MiXCR on the reads; one entry per CDR3 protein. The data show 39,000 or so distinct CDR3 sequences, with more than 13% seen just once and approximately 6.5% held by the top ten. The sequenced material came from a population of CD138-negative cells sorted from bone marrow. These receptors were collected from a donor at least 40 years old with multiple myeloma. Both conserved end residues are part of each CDR3. D genes are given only for firm matches. Clone size appears in some rows only: once, few, many, or a class for an expanded clone.

j_gene: TRBJ2-4; v_gene: TRBV5-1; abundance: few; d_gene: TRBD2; CDR3nt: TGCGCCAGCAGCTTAGGACTAGCGGGGGTAGCCGAAAGCATTCAGTACTTC; CDR3aa: CASSLGLAGVAESIQYF
j_gene: TRBJ2-5; v_gene: TRBV11-2; abundance: few; d_gene: NA; CDR3nt: TGTGCCAGCAGCTTAGATACGGTGGGGGGAAGGACCCAGTACTTC; CDR3aa: CASSLDTVGGRTQYF
j_gene: TRBJ1-5; v_gene: TRBV24-1; abundance: NA; d_gene: NA; CDR3nt: TGTGCCACCAGGCCCTCGGGTTTCAATCAGCCCCAGCATTTT; CDR3aa: CATRPSGFNQPQHF
j_gene: TRBJ2-1; v_gene: TRBV4-1; abundance: many; d_gene: TRBD1; CDR3nt: TGCGCCAGCAGCCAACCGGACAGGGATTACAATGAGCAGTTCTTC; CDR3aa: CASSQPDRDYNEQFF
j_gene: TRBJ2-7; v_gene: TRBV11-3; abundance: many; d_gene: TRBD1; CDR3nt: TGTGCCAGCAGCACGTACAGGGGCTACGAGCAGTACTTC; CDR3aa: CASSTYRGYEQYF
j_gene: TRBJ1-5; v_gene: TRBV29-1; abundance: many; d_gene: TRBD1; CDR3nt: TGCAGCGTCCTAGGGACAGGGGGATTTAATAGCAATCAGCCCCAGCATTTT; CDR3aa: CSVLGTGGFNSNQPQHF
j_gene: TRBJ2-5; v_gene: TRBV29-1; abundance: many; d_gene: NA; CDR3nt: TGCAGCGTTGGATTAGAGACCCAGTACTTC; CDR3aa: CSVGLETQYF
j_gene: TRBJ2-5; v_gene: TRBV7-9; abundance: many; d_gene: NA; CDR3nt: TGTGCCAGCACCCTCGGGGCCAGGGAGACCCAGTACTTC; CDR3aa: CASTLGARETQYF
j_gene: TRBJ2-7; v_gene: TRBV7-8; abundance: many; d_gene: TRBD2; CDR3nt: TGTGCCAGCAGCCTAAGCGGGGGGGGCAAGGGGTACGAGCAGTACTTC; CDR3aa: CASSLSGGGKGYEQYF
j_gene: TRBJ1-3; v_gene: TRBV7-8; abundance: NA; d_gene: NA; CDR3nt: TGTGCCAGCAGCTTAACGCTTATCTCTGGAAACACCATATATTTT; CDR3aa: CASSLTLISGNTIYF
j_gene: TRBJ1-6; v_gene: TRBV6-5; abundance: many; d_gene: TRBD1; CDR3nt: TGTGCCAGCACCTACAGGGGATCAGAATCACCCCTCCACTTT; CDR3aa: CASTYRGSESPLHF
j_gene: TRBJ2-2; v_gene: TRBV10-3; abundance: NA; d_gene: NA; CDR3nt: TGTGCCACGCTGCCTACCGGGGAGCTGTTTTTT; CDR3aa: CATLPTGELFF
j_gene: TRBJ2-1; v_gene: TRBV5-1; abundance: many; d_gene: TRBD2; CDR3nt: TGCGCCAGCAGTTGGACTAGCGGGGGCAATGAGCAGTTCTTC; CDR3aa: CASSWTSGGNEQFF
j_gene: TRBJ1-1; v_gene: TRBV11-2; abundance: many; d_gene: NA; CDR3nt: TGTGCCAGCAGGTTCTCTACAGGGTGGAGGACTGAAGCTTTCTTT; CDR3aa: CASRFSTGWRTEAFF
j_gene: TRBJ2-2; v_gene: TRBV5-1; abundance: many; d_gene: TRBD2; CDR3nt: TGCGCCAGCAGCTCGGGACTAGCGGGCAACACCGGGGAGCTGTTTTTT; CDR3aa: CASSSGLAGNTGELFF
j_gene: TRBJ2-1; v_gene: TRBV5-4; abundance: many; d_gene: NA; CDR3nt: TGTGCCAGCAGTAGGGACACGGACAATGAGCAGTTCTTC; CDR3aa: CASSRDTDNEQFF
j_gene: TRBJ2-3; v_gene: TRBV28; abundance: many; d_gene: NA; CDR3nt: TGTGCCAGCAGTTCGGCTAGCACAGATACGCAGTATTTT; CDR3aa: CASSSASTDTQYF
j_gene: TRBJ2-1; v_gene: TRBV7-2; abundance: many; d_gene: NA; CDR3nt: TGTGCCAGCAAGGACAGAAAAGGCAATGAGCAGTTCTTC; CDR3aa: CASKDRKGNEQFF
j_gene: TRBJ1-4; v_gene: TRBV11-3; abundance: few; d_gene: TRBD1; CDR3nt: TGTGCCAGCAGCCTGACAGGGGAGAGTGAAAAACTGTTTTTT; CDR3aa: CASSLTGESEKLFF
j_gene: TRBJ2-3; v_gene: TRBV5-4; abundance: many; d_gene: NA; CDR3nt: TGTGCCAGCAGCTCCCCGGGACAAAGCACAGATACGCAGTATTTT; CDR3aa: CASSSPGQSTDTQYF
j_gene: TRBJ2-5; v_gene: TRBV28; abundance: few; d_gene: NA; CDR3nt: TGTGCCAGCAGTACCCATACGGAGGGGGAGACCCAGTACTTC; CDR3aa: CASSTHTEGETQYF
j_gene: TRBJ2-2; v_gene: TRBV4-1; abundance: once; d_gene: TRBD1; CDR3nt: TGCGCCAGCAGCCTACGGGACAGGGCTACCGGGGAGCAGTTATTT; CDR3aa: CASSLRDRATGEQLF
j_gene: TRBJ2-7; v_gene: TRBV7-9; abundance: medium-sized; d_gene: NA; CDR3nt: TGTGCCAGCAGCTTAGGGGACCCGCCCTACGAGCAGTACTTC; CDR3aa: CASSLGDPPYEQYF
j_gene: TRBJ2-7; v_gene: TRBV9; abundance: NA; d_gene: TRBD1; CDR3nt: TGTGCCAGCAGCGTGAATCCAGGGGGCACGTACGAGCAGTACTTC; CDR3aa: CASSVNPGGTYEQYF
j_gene: TRBJ2-3; v_gene: TRBV7-6; abundance: few; d_gene: NA; CDR3nt: TGTGCCAGCAGCTTAGCTCGACGGGTAGATACGCAGTATTTT; CDR3aa: CASSLARRVDTQYF
j_gene: TRBJ1-2; v_gene: TRBV5-5; abundance: many; d_gene: NA; CDR3nt: TGTGCCAGCAGCTTGGCTCCAGGGAACTATGGCTACACCTTC; CDR3aa: CASSLAPGNYGYTF
j_gene: TRBJ1-2; v_gene: TRBV20-1; abundance: many; d_gene: NA; CDR3nt: TGCAGTGCTAGTAATTTGAACCGAGCCGATAACTATGGCTACACCTTC; CDR3aa: CSASNLNRADNYGYTF
j_gene: TRBJ2-1; v_gene: TRBV6-5; abundance: many; d_gene: TRBD2; CDR3nt: TGTGCCAGCAGTTACCCGTCGAACCCCCTAGCGGGAGAGTTGAATGAGCAGTTCTTC; CDR3aa: CASSYPSNPLAGELNEQFF
j_gene: TRBJ1-1; v_gene: TRBV5-1; abundance: many; d_gene: TRBD1; CDR3nt: TGCGCCAGCGGCCGGACAGGGGTTCTGAACACTGAAGCTTTCTTT; CDR3aa: CASGRTGVLNTEAFF
j_gene: TRBJ2-7; v_gene: TRBV20-1; abundance: NA; d_gene: NA; CDR3nt: TGCAGTGCTAGTCTCCGGGGGGCGGGCGAGCAGTACTTC; CDR3aa: CSASLRGAGEQYF
j_gene: TRBJ1-2; v_gene: TRBV7-9; abundance: many; d_gene: TRBD1; CDR3nt: TGTGCCAGCAGCACTTCAACCCAGGGGGCCCCCACCTTC; CDR3aa: CASSTSTQGAPTF
j_gene: TRBJ2-5; v_gene: TRBV5-1; abundance: many; d_gene: NA; CDR3nt: TGCGCCAGCAGTATCATGGATGTGGGAGAGACCCAGTACTTC; CDR3aa: CASSIMDVGETQYF
j_gene: TRBJ2-6; v_gene: TRBV4-2; abundance: many; d_gene: NA; CDR3nt: TGTGCCAGCAGCCAAGACAACTCTGGGGCCAACGTCCTGACTTTC; CDR3aa: CASSQDNSGANVLTF
j_gene: TRBJ2-3; v_gene: TRBV28; abundance: few; d_gene: TRBD2; CDR3nt: TGTGCCAGCAGTATCTCTAGCGGCCGCACAGATACGCAGTATTTT; CDR3aa: CASSISSGRTDTQYF
j_gene: TRBJ2-6; v_gene: TRBV5-1; abundance: NA; d_gene: NA; CDR3nt: TGCGCCAGCAGCCTCGCTCAGGGTTTGGGCAGCTCTGGTGCCAACGTCCCGACTTTC; CDR3aa: CASSLAQGLGSSGANVPTF
j_gene: TRBJ1-1; v_gene: TRBV3-1; abundance: many; d_gene: NA; CDR3nt: TGTGCCAGCAGCCAGTCCCCGGGAGGGAACACTGAAGCTTTCTTT; CDR3aa: CASSQSPGGNTEAFF
j_gene: TRBJ2-3; v_gene: TRBV20-1; abundance: many; d_gene: NA; CDR3nt: TGCAGTGCTAGACTTACAGGAAGCACAGATACGCAGTATTTT; CDR3aa: CSARLTGSTDTQYF
j_gene: TRBJ2-7; v_gene: TRBV11-1; abundance: many; d_gene: TRBD1; CDR3nt: TGTGCCAGCAGCTTGGCCTCCTACAGGGGGTCCTACGAGCAGTACTTC; CDR3aa: CASSLASYRGSYEQYF
j_gene: TRBJ1-4; v_gene: TRBV28; abundance: many; d_gene: TRBD1; CDR3nt: TGTGCCAGCATCCGAAGGACAGGGCAATTTGAAAAACTGTTTTTT; CDR3aa: CASIRRTGQFEKLFF
j_gene: TRBJ2-7; v_gene: TRBV3-2; abundance: many; d_gene: NA; CDR3nt: TGTGCCAGCAGCCAAGGACCGGGACAGAAGTACTTC; CDR3aa: CASSQGPGQKYF
j_gene: TRBJ2-1; v_gene: TRBV7-8; abundance: many; d_gene: TRBD1; CDR3nt: TGTGCCAGCAGCTTTAGAATACAGGGGAACTACAATGAGCAGTTCTTC; CDR3aa: CASSFRIQGNYNEQFF
j_gene: TRBJ2-4; v_gene: TRBV7-9; abundance: few; d_gene: TRBD1; CDR3nt: TGTGCCAGCAGCTCGGGACAGCTAGCCAAAAACATTCAGTACTTC; CDR3aa: CASSSGQLAKNIQYF
j_gene: TRBJ2-7; v_gene: TRBV15; abundance: many; d_gene: TRBD1; CDR3nt: TGTGCCACCAGCAGAGATCTGGGACAGGGTACCTACGAGCAGTACTTC; CDR3aa: CATSRDLGQGTYEQYF
j_gene: TRBJ1-5; v_gene: TRBV4-1; abundance: many; d_gene: NA; CDR3nt: TGCGCCAGCAGCCAATCGGGGGGGGGCGAATATAGCAATCAGCCCCAGCATTTT; CDR3aa: CASSQSGGGEYSNQPQHF
j_gene: TRBJ1-2; v_gene: TRBV6-5; abundance: many; d_gene: TRBD1; CDR3nt: TGTGCCAGCATTCAACAGGGGAGCTATGGCTACACCTTC; CDR3aa: CASIQQGSYGYTF
j_gene: TRBJ2-2; v_gene: TRBV9; abundance: many; d_gene: NA; CDR3nt: TGTGCCAGCAGCCCCCTAACGAACACCGGGGAGCTGTTTTTT; CDR3aa: CASSPLTNTGELFF
j_gene: TRBJ2-3; v_gene: TRBV29-1; abundance: many; d_gene: NA; CDR3nt: TGCAGCGTTGAACCGGGTGTAGATACGCAGTATTTT; CDR3aa: CSVEPGVDTQYF
j_gene: TRBJ2-5; v_gene: TRBV5-6; abundance: many; d_gene: TRBD2; CDR3nt: TGTGCCAGCAGCGTGGGGACTAGCGGGGTGAGGACCCAGTACTTC; CDR3aa: CASSVGTSGVRTQYF
j_gene: TRBJ1-1; v_gene: TRBV4-1; abundance: many; d_gene: TRBD1; CDR3nt: TGCGCCAGCAGCCAATTCAGGGGGCGCCGAGAAGGAGCTTTCTTT; CDR3aa: CASSQFRGRREGAFF
j_gene: TRBJ2-1; v_gene: TRBV7-2; abundance: many; d_gene: NA; CDR3nt: TGTGCCAGCAGCCCAGAAGTGGGGCAGTTCTTC; CDR3aa: CASSPEVGQFF
j_gene: TRBJ2-5; v_gene: TRBV5-1; abundance: many; d_gene: TRBD2; CDR3nt: TGCGCCAGCAGCTTACAGACTAGCGGGCCACAAGAGACCCAGTACTTC; CDR3aa: CASSLQTSGPQETQYF
j_gene: TRBJ1-5; v_gene: TRBV29-1; abundance: many; d_gene: NA; CDR3nt: TGCAGCGTTGCGAGGGATAGCAATCAGCCCCAGCATTTT; CDR3aa: CSVARDSNQPQHF
j_gene: TRBJ2-3; v_gene: TRBV6-5; abundance: many; d_gene: TRBD1; CDR3nt: TGTGCCAGCAGTTACTCTGCCCCTACAGGGGGCGGACGAAATACGCAGTATTTT; CDR3aa: CASSYSAPTGGGRNTQYF
j_gene: TRBJ2-2; v_gene: TRBV28; abundance: few; d_gene: NA; CDR3nt: TGTGCCAGCAGTTCTGGTTGGGGGTTATACACCGGGGAGCTGTTTTTT; CDR3aa: CASSSGWGLYTGELFF
j_gene: TRBJ2-7; v_gene: TRBV20-1; abundance: many; d_gene: NA; CDR3nt: TGCAGTGCCTGGGGAAGCGGTTCTGATTACGAGCAGTACTTC; CDR3aa: CSAWGSGSDYEQYF